This T cell receptor beta chain was documented in a study of blood T cell repertoires in COVID-19. Looking at the study overall: Sources were T cells, B-cell-depleted T cells, or PBMCs; the material itself was cDNA or gDNA.

In the authors' workflow: Nucleated cell counts were estimated from reference gene primer amplification. TCRdb keeps only in-frame clones here, not all; method: immunoSEQ multiplex PCR. That table is the source of V, J and clone size, and D and trimming were worked out from the DNA. Here the sample spans about 210,000 clones, roughly 90% being singletons. Participant-given clinical history determined each cohort assignment. Per germline, CDR1 SGHNT and CDR2 YYREEE (reference sequence). The CDR3 runs 17 residues. The V end was cut by 2 bases, the J end by 5 bases, with 23 bases between. J is TRBJ2-7 and V is TRBV5-4; possibly TRBD2 for D (6 bases). This sequence was found in a young man with acute COVID-19. The sample comprised PBMCs or T cells enriched from blood (not recorded which). The CDR3 DNA follows: TGTGCCAGCAGCTTTACCCCTCCGACTAGTTCGATCGACGAGCAGTACTTC. This translates into CASSFTPPTSSIDEQYF.